The 14 T cell receptor beta chains reported below all come from one sample, sequenced in a study of cytomegalovirus exposure and HLA in healthy donors. Vbeta (60) and Jbeta (13) primers were used in the PCR. Clones were sequenced by immunoSEQ multiplex PCR, and TCRdb holds only the in-frame ones, with some missing. The data show 120,000 or so clones, approximately 76% seen once. Source material: PBMCs. These receptors all come from a man aged 45 to 65 in good health and CMV-seropositive.

The V and J genes are TRBV5-1 and TRBJ1-4; TRBD1 aligns across 7 bases. J was trimmed by 4 bases and V by 4 bases; bases with no gene match: 7. CDR1 and CDR2 from the germline V gene are SGHRS and YFSETQ. This CDR3 spans 15 amino acids. The CDR3 nucleotides read TGCGCCAGCAGCCAGGGGACAGCGGGTAATGAAAAACTGTTTTTT. This codes for CASSQGTAGNEKLFF.

The chain uses TRBV19 and TRBJ1-1; TRBD1 is a possible D gene (6 bases). From germline, CDR1 is LNHDA and CDR2 SQIVND (reference sequence). The V gene lost 4 bases and the J gene lost 5 bases, with 20 bases spanning the gap. The CDR3 extends over 16 amino acids. CDR3 protein: CASSKKQGISETEAFF. CDR3 coding DNA: TGTGCCAGTAGTAAAAAACAGGGTATTTCGGAGACTGAAGCTTTCTTT.

The chain employs TRBV7-9 and TRBJ1-2; 7 bases match TRBD1. The length of the CDR3 is 15 residues. Germline lookup yields CDR1 SEHNR and CDR2 FQNEAQ (reference sequence). V shed 5 bases, J shed 4 bases, and the junction held 10 bases outside the gene matches. The CDR3 is CASSPAHRGLYGYTF. The CDR3 DNA follows: TGTGCCAGCAGCCCTGCCCACAGGGGACTCTATGGCTACACCTTC. The whole variable domain, remainder taken from reference TRBV7-9 and TRBJ1-2, is DTGVSQNPRHKITKRGQNVTFRCDPISEHNRLYWYRQTLGQGPEFLTYFQNEAQLEKSRLLSDRFSAERPKGSFSTLEIQRTEQGDSAMYLCASSPAHRGLYGYTFGSGTRLTVV.

The chain uses TRBV6-5 and TRBJ2-5; TRBD2 matches 11 bases. The last part of the DNA fits TRBJ2-7 better; the J call may be wrong. Germline CDR1 reads MNHEY; CDR2 reads SVGAGI. There are 15 residues in the CDR3. In DNA form, the CDR3 reads TGTGCCAGCAGGCACGGGACTAGCGGTACCTACGAGCAGTACTTC. Protein sequence: CASRHGTSGTYEQYF.

V gene TRBV6-1 combines with J gene TRBJ2-7, with D possibly TRBD2 on 5 matching bases. Trimming took off 1 base at V and 0 bases at J, with 10 bases between the two ends. The germline V gene encodes CDR1 MNHNS and CDR2 SASEGT. This CDR3 spans 15 amino acids. The CDR3 DNA sequence: TGTGCCAGCAGTGAAGGAGTTAGCGTCTCCTACGAGCAGTACTTC. This encodes CASSEGVSVSYEQYF.

J is TRBJ2-2 and V is TRBV7-6; tentative D call: TRBD1 (5 bases). The CDR3 is 14 amino acids. Germline lookup yields CDR1 SGHVS and CDR2 FNYEAQ. The ends were cut back, 5 bases at V and 1 base at J, with 8 bases in the middle. The CDR3 loop is CASSGAKNTGELFF. CDR3 nucleotide sequence: TGTGCCAGCAGCGGGGCAAAGAACACCGGGGAGCTGTTTTTT.

The chain couples TRBV9 to TRBJ2-1; D is possibly TRBD1 (6 bases). From germline, CDR1 is SGDLS and CDR2 YYNGEE. This CDR3 is 16 amino acids long. Trimming stripped 2 bases from V and 2 bases from J, with 14 bases between. CDR3 nucleotides: TGTGCCAGCAGCGTGCTTGGTAGGGACACCTACAATGAGCAGTTCTTC. Its protein product is CASSVLGRDTYNEQFF.

V gene TRBV9 combines with J gene TRBJ1-2; 9 nucleotides match TRBD1. CDR3 length: 13 residues. V trimming: 4 bases; J trimming: 5 bases; junction bases outside the gene matches: 3. The germline gives CDR1 SGDLS, CDR2 YYNGEE. Written as DNA, the CDR3 is TGTGCCAGCAGCCGGGACAGGGATTATGGCTACACCTTC. Amino acid sequence: CASSRDRDYGYTF.

The chain links TRBV5-1 to TRBJ2-5; 8 positions agree with TRBD1. The end of the DNA aligns better with TRBJ2-7, so the J call may be wrong. The CDR3 contains 15 residues. CDR1 is SGHRS, CDR2 YFSETQ, per germline. Here the CDR3 reads CASSSPTGASYEQYF. CDR3 nucleotide sequence: TGCGCCAGCAGCTCGCCGACAGGGGCCTCCTACGAGCAGTACTTC.

The chain links TRBV28 to TRBJ1-3; TRBD1 matches at 7 bases. V was pared by 4 bases and J by 2 bases, with 2 bases of the junction left unmatched. CDR1 and CDR2 from the germline V gene are MDHEN and SYDVKM. The CDR3 is made up of 14 amino acids. The CDR3 is CASSWDSAGNTIYF. CDR3 DNA: TGTGCCAGCAGTTGGGACAGTGCTGGAAACACCATATATTTT.

The chain employs TRBV5-1 and TRBJ2-5; D remains unclear. The CDR3 loop spans 14 amino acids. Germline V gives CDR1 SGHRS, CDR2 YFSETQ. V lost 4 bases, J lost 1 base, and 11 bases lay in between. The CDR3 bases are TGCGCCAGCAGCCAAGAAAGAGCCCAAGAGACCCAGTACTTC. Translation: CASSQERAQETQYF.

Details on this clone: One junction end disagrees with the germline gene, perhaps due to a read error. V and J are TRBV7-9 and TRBJ1-4; 9 nucleotides match TRBD1. Per the germline V gene, CDR1 is SEHNR and CDR2 is FQNEAQ (reference sequence). This CDR3 is built from 14 residues. In DNA, the CDR3 is TGTTCCAGCAGCGAGGGACAGGGAGGTGAAAAACTGTTTTTT. Its protein product is CSSSEGQGGEKLFF.

The sample holds one count of this clone. V and J are TRBV7-9 and TRBJ2-7; weak D call: TRBD1 (5 bases). Germline CDR1 and CDR2: SEHNR and FQNEAQ (reference sequence). The V end lost 5 bases, the J end lost 6 bases, and 14 bases lay between the germline ends. CDR3 length equals 13 residues. The CDR3 here is CASSQRGALEQYF. The CDR3, as DNA: TGTGCCAGCAGCCAACGTGGGGCCCTCGAGCAGTACTTC.

The CDR3 DNA reads TGTGCCAGCAGCTCTCCATACAGGGTTTATAATTCACCCCTCCACTTT. Its translation is CASSSPYRVYNSPLHF. The V gene is TRBV7-2, the J gene TRBJ1-6, with D perhaps TRBD1 (6 bases). Trimming cost V 4 bases and J 4 bases, with 14 bases left between them. The CDR3 has 16 residues. Germline V lookup: CDR1 SGHTA, CDR2 FQGNSA.